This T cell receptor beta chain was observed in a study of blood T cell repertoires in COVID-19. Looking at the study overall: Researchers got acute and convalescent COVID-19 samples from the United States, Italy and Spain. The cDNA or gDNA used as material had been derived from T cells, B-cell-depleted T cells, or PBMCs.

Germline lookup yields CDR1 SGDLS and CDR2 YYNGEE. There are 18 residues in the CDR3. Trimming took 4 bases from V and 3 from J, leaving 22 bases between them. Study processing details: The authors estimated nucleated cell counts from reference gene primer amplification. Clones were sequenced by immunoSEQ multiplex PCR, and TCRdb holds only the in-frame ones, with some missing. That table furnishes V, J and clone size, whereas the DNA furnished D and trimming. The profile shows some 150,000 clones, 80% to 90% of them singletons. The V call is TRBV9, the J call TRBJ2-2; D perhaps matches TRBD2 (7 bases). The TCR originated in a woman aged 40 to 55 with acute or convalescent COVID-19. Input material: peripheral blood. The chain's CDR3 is CASSHPRFGGRDTGELFF. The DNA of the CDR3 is TGTGCCAGCAGCCACCCTCGTTTCGGGGGGCGAGACACCGGGGAGCTGTTTTTT.